The source of this T cell receptor beta chain is a study of blood T cell repertoires in COVID-19. Study overall: The United States, Italy and Spain were the sources of the acute and convalescent COVID-19 samples. From T cells, B-cell-depleted T cells, or PBMCs came the material, which was cDNA or gDNA.

CDR1 is KGHDR and CDR2 is SFDVKD in the germline V gene. The CDR3 is made up of 16 amino acids. J gave up 2 bases and V 1 base, and 6 bases lay outside the gene matches. TCRdb's table, derived via immunoSEQ multiplex PCR, lists solely in-frame clones and lacks some. The sample has fewer than 200,000 clones; around 80% are singletons. The sequenced sample was peripheral blood. The TCR comes from a woman older than 75 with acute or convalescent COVID-19. The rearrangement uses TRBV24-1 and TRBJ2-7; 8 bases align to TRBD1. Here the CDR3 DNA reads TGTGCCACCAGTGATTTAACGGACAGGGTGCCCTACGAGCAGTACTTC. Translating gives CATSDLTDRVPYEQYF.